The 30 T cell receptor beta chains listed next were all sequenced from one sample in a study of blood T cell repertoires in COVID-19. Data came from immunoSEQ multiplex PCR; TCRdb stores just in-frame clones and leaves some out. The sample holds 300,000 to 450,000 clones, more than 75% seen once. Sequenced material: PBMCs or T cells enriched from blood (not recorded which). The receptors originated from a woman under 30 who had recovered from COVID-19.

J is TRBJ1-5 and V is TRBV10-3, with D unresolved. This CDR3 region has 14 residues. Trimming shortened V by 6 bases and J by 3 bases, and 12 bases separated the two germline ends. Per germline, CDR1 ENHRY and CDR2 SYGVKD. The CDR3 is CAISGTRDNQPQHF. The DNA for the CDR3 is TGTGCCATCAGCGGCACGCGGGACAATCAGCCCCAGCATTTT.

This chain's CDR3 is CASSQTGRVWGNIQYF. The DNA of the CDR3 is TGTGCCAGCAGTCAAACAGGGAGGGTTTGGGGGAACATTCAGTACTTC. The chain joins TRBV27 to TRBJ2-4; the D gene is possibly TRBD2 (7 bases). In germline, CDR1 is MNHEY, CDR2 SMNVEV (reference sequence). The CDR3 runs to 16 residues. Trimming took 5 bases from V and 7 from J, leaving 21 bases between them.

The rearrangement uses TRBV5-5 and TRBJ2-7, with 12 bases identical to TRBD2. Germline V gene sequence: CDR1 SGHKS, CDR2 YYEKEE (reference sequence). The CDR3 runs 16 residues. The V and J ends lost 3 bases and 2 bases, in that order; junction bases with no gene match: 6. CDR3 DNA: TGTGCCAGCAGCTGGACTAGCGGGACGTACCCCTACGAGCAGTACTTC. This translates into CASSWTSGTYPYEQYF.

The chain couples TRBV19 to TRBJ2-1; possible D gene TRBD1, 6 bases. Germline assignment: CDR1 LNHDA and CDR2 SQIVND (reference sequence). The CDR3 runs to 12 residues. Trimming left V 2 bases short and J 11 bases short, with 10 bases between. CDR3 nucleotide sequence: TGTGCCAGTAGTATAAAACAGGGTCAGCAGTTCTTC. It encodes CASSIKQGQQFF. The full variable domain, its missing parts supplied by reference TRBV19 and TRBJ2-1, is DGGITQSPKYLFRKEGQNVTLSCEQNLNHDAMYWYRQDPGQGLRLIYYSQIVNDFQKGDIAEGYSVSREKKESFPLTVTSAQKNPTAFYLCASSIKQGQQFFGPGTRLTVL.

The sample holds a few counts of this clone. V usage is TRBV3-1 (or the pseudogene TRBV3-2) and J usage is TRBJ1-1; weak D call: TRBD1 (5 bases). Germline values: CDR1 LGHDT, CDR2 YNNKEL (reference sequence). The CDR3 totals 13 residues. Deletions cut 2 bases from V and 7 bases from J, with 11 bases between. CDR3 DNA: TGTGCCAGCAGCCAACCGCCGGGGGGTGAAGCTTTCTTT. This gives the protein CASSQPPGGEAFF.

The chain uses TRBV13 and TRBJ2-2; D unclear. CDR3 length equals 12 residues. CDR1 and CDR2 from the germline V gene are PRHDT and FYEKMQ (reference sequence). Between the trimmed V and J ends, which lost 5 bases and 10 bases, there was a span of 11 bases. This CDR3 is CASSVTAEELFF. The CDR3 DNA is TGTGCCAGCAGCGTAACGGCGGAGGAGCTGTTTTTT.

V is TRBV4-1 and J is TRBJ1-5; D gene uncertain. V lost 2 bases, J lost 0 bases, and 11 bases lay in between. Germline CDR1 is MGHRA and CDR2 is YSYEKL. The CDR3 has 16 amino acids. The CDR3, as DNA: TGCGCCAGCAGCCAACAATACGGGTATAGCAATCAGCCCCAGCATTTT. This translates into CASSQQYGYSNQPQHF.

The CDR3 nucleotides are TGTGCCAGCAGACAGGGGTCCTACGAGCAGTACTTC. Amino acids: CASRQGSYEQYF. The genes are TRBV12-3 or TRBV12-4 and TRBJ2-7, with 7 bases aligning to TRBD1. This CDR3 spans 12 amino acids. V was clipped by 6 bases and J by 1 base; unmatched bases: 0.

The CDR3 nucleotides read TGTGCCAGCAGCTTAGAGGGGCGCGGCAATCAGCCCCAGCATTTT. Protein: CASSLEGRGNQPQHF. This chain connects TRBV7-2 to TRBJ1-5, with a possible D match to TRBD1 (5 bases). V lost 1 base and J lost 2, with 9 bases in between. Germline V gene lookup returns CDR1 SGHTA and CDR2 FQGNSA. This CDR3 spans 15 amino acids.

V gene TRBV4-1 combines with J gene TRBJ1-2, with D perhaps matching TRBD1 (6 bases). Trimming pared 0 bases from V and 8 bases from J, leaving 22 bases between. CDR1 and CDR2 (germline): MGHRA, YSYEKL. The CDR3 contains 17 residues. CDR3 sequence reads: CASSQDGPGAQGWGYTF. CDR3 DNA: TGCGCCAGCAGCCAAGACGGGCCAGGGGCGCAAGGATGGGGCTACACCTTC.

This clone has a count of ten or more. As DNA, the CDR3 is TGCGCCAGCAGTCTAATTAGCGGGTTTTACAATGAGCAGTTCTTC. Amino acids: CASSLISGFYNEQFF. The chain recombines TRBV10-2 with TRBJ2-1; 7 nucleotides agree with TRBD2. V shed 5 bases and J 4 bases; nucleotides not matched to a gene: 8. The germline gives CDR1 WSHSY, CDR2 SAAADI. The CDR3 runs 15 residues.

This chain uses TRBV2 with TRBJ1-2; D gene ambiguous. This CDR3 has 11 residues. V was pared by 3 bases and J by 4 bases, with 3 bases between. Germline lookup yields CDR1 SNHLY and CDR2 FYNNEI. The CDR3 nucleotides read TGTGCCAGCAGTGACTCCTATGGCTACACCTTC. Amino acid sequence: CASSDSYGYTF. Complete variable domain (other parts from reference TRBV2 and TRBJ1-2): EPEVTQTPSHQVTQMGQEVILRCVPISNHLYFYWYRQILGQKVEFLVSFYNNEISEKSEIFDDQFSVERPDGSNFTLKIRSTKLEDSAMYFCASSDSYGYTFGSGTRLTVV.

CDR3 amino acids: CSVEARQGATTEAFF. The CDR3 nucleotides read TGCAGCGTTGAAGCCCGACAGGGGGCGACAACTGAAGCTTTCTTT. The chain recombines TRBV29-1 with TRBJ1-1; 10 bases match TRBD1. This CDR3 contains 15 residues. The V segment lost 1 base and the J segment 5 bases; nucleotides outside the gene matches: 7. The germline CDR1 and CDR2 sequences are SQVTM and ANQGSEA.

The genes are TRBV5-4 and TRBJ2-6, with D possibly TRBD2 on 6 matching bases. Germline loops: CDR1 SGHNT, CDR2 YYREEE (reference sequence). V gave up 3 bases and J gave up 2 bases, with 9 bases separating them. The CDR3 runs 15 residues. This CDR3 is CASSWEVPGANVLTF. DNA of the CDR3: TGTGCCAGCAGCTGGGAGGTTCCTGGGGCCAACGTCCTGACTTTC.

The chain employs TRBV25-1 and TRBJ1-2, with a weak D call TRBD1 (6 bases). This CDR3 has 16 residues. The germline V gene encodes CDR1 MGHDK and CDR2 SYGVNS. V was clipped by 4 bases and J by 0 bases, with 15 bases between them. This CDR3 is CASSAWGTPANYGYTF. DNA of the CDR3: TGTGCCAGCAGTGCGTGGGGGACACCAGCTAACTATGGCTACACCTTC.

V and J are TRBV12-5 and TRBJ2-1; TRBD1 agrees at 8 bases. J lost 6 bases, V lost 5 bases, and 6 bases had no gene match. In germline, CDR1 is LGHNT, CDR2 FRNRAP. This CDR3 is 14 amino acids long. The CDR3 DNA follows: TGTGCTAGTGGTCCACAGGGGGGAGTCAATGAGCAGTTCTTC. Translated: CASGPQGGVNEQFF.

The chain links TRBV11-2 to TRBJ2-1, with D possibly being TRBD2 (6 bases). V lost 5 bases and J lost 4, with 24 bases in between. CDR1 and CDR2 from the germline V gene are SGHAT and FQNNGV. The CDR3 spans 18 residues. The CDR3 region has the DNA TGTGCCAGCAGCCTGATAGGTCGACGCGGGGTAGTATACAATGAGCAGTTCTTC. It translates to CASSLIGRRGVVYNEQFF.

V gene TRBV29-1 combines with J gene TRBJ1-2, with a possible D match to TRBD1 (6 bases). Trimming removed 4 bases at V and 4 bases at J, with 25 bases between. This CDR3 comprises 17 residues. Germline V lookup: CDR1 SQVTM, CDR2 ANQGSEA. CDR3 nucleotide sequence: TGCAGCGTTGCTCGCTCTACGTACGTACAGGGCTCCTATGGCTACACCTTC. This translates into CSVARSTYVQGSYGYTF.

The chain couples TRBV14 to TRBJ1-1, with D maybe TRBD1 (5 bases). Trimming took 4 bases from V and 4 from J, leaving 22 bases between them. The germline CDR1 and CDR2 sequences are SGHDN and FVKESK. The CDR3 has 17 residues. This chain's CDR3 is CASSLPGTQKRGTEAFF. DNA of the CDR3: TGTGCCAGCAGCCTCCCCGGGACTCAAAAAAGGGGCACTGAAGCTTTCTTT.

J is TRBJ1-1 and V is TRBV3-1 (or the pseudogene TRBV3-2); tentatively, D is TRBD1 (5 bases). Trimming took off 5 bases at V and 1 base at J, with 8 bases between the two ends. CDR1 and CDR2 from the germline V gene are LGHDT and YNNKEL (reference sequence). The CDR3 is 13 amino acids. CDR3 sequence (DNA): TGTGCCAGCAGCTTTGACAGGAACACTGAAGCTTTCTTT. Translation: CASSFDRNTEAFF.

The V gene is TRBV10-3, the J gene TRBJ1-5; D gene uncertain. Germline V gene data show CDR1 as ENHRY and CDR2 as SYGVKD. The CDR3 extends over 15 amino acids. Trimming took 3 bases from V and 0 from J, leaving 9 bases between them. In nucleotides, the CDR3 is TGTGCCATCAGTGACACTCTGTATAGCAATCAGCCCCAGCATTTT. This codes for CAISDTLYSNQPQHF.

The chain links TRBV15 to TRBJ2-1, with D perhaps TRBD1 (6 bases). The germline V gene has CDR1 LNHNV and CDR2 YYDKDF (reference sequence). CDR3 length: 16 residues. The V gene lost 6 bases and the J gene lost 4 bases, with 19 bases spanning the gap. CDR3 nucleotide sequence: TGTGCCACCAGGGCCCCCGGGACACCACTTTACAATGAGCAGTTCTTC. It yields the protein CATRAPGTPLYNEQFF.

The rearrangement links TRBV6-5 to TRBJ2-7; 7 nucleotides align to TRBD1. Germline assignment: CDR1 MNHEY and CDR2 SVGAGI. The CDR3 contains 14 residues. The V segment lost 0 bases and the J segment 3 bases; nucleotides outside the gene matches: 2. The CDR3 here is CASSYSTGLYEQYF. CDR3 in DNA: TGTGCCAGCAGTTACTCGACAGGGCTCTACGAGCAGTACTTC.

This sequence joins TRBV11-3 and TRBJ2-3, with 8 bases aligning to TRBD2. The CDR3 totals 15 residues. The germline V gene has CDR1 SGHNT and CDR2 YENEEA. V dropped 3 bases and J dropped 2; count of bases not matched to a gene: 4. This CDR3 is CASSFEAGDTDTQYF. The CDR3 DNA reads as TGTGCCAGCAGCTTTGAAGCGGGGGACACAGATACGCAGTATTTT. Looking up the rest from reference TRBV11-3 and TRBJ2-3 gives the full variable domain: EAGVVQSPRYKIIEKKQPVAFWCNPISGHNTLYWYLQNLGQGPELLIRYENEEAVDDSQLPKDRFSAERLKGVDSTLKIQPAELGDSAVYLCASSFEAGDTDTQYFGPGTRLTVL.

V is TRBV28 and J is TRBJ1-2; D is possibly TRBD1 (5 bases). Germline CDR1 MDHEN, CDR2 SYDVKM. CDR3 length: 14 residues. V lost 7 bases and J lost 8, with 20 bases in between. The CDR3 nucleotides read TGTGCCAGCACCTTTACTGGGGCGTATGCGGGCTACACCTTC. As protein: CASTFTGAYAGYTF.

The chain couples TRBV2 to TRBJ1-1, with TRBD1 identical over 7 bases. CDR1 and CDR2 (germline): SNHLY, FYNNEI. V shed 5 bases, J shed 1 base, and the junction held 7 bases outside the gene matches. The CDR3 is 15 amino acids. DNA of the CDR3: TGTGCCAGCAGTCGGGACAGCGGCGCGAACACTGAAGCTTTCTTT. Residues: CASSRDSGANTEAFF.

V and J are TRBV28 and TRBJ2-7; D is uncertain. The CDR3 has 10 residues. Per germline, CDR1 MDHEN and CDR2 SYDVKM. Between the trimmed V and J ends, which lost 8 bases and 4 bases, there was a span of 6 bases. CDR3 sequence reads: CASGEYEQYF. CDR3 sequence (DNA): TGTGCCAGCGGAGAGTACGAGCAGTACTTC.

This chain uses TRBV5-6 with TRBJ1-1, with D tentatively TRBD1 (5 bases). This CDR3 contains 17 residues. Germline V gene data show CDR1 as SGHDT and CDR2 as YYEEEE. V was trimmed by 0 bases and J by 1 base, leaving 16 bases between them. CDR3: CASSLVRGTVENTEAFF. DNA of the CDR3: TGTGCCAGCAGCTTGGTCCGCGGGACGGTCGAGAACACTGAAGCTTTCTTT.

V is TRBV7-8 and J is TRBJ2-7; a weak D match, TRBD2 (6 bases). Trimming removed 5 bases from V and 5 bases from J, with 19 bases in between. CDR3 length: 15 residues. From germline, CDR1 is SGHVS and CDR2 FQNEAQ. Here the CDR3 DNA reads TGTGCCAGCAGCCGAGGAGGGTTCCTTCCAAACGAGCAGTACTTC. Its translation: CASSRGGFLPNEQYF. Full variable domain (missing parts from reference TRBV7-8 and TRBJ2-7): GAGVSQSPRYKVAKRGQDVALRCDPISGHVSLFWYQQALGQGPEFLTYFQNEAQLDKSGLPSDRFFAERPEGSVSTLKIQRTQQEDSAVYLCASSRGGFLPNEQYFGPGTRLTVT.

The CDR3, as DNA: TGTGCCATCTGGGACAGGGCGAGCTATGGCTACACCTTC. Translation gives CAIWDRASYGYTF. The J gene is TRBJ1-2, the V gene TRBV28; 9 bases line up with TRBD1. This CDR3 region has 13 residues. After removal of 10 bases from V and 4 bases from J, the junction contained 7 bases not matched to a gene. Germline loops: CDR1 MDHEN, CDR2 SYDVKM.